Listed below are T cell receptor beta chains from one sample, sequenced in a study of blood T cells in healthy people across ages. TCRdb reprocessed the 5' RACE reads via MiXCR and lists one record per CDR3 protein. Of about 1.4 million distinct CDR3 sequences listed, approximately 59% were seen once; the top ten hold about 6.3%. The sample taken for sequencing was blood. These receptors originate from a man between 18 and 29 years old in good health. Both conserved end residues are part of each CDR3. D genes are given only for firm matches. Part of the rows lack a size; the others show once, few, many or a class for expanded clones.

d_call: -
v_call: TRBV4-2
clone_size: -
j_call: TRBJ2-3
cdr3_nt: TGTGCCAGCAGCCGCCACAGGAGTGACGGCACAGATACGCAGTATTTT
cdr3_aa: CASSRHRSDGTDTQYF

d_call: -
v_call: TRBV12-3/TRBV12-4
clone_size: few
j_call: TRBJ2-1
cdr3_nt: TGTGCCAGCAGTTTAGCGAGGGATGAGCAGTTCTTC
cdr3_aa: CASSLARDEQFF

d_call: TRBD2
v_call: TRBV10-1
clone_size: -
j_call: TRBJ2-3
cdr3_nt: TGCGCCAGCAGTGATTCTAGACTAGCGGGAGGACCAGATACGCAGTATTTT
cdr3_aa: CASSDSRLAGGPDTQYF

d_call: TRBD2
v_call: TRBV3-1
clone_size: -
j_call: TRBJ2-3
cdr3_nt: TGTGCCAGCAGCCCTTCCGGACTAGCCGGCACAGATACGCAGTATTTT
cdr3_aa: CASSPSGLAGTDTQYF

d_call: -
v_call: TRBV11-2
clone_size: -
j_call: TRBJ2-1
cdr3_nt: TGTGCCAGCAGCCAAGTCGCCTTGCTGGATGAGCAGTTCTTC
cdr3_aa: CASSQVALLDEQFF

d_call: -
v_call: TRBV10-3
clone_size: -
j_call: TRBJ1-2
cdr3_nt: TGTGCCATCAGTGAGGATGTTGATGGCTACACCTTC
cdr3_aa: CAISEDVDGYTF

d_call: TRBD2
v_call: TRBV7-2
clone_size: -
j_call: TRBJ2-7
cdr3_nt: TGTGCCAGCAGCTCCTCGCCTAGACTAGCGGGGTCATACGAGCAGTACTTC
cdr3_aa: CASSSSPRLAGSYEQYF

d_call: -
v_call: TRBV6-6
clone_size: -
j_call: TRBJ1-1
cdr3_nt: TGTGCCAGCAGTCACGGAGGTTTAAACACTGAAGCTTTCTTT
cdr3_aa: CASSHGGLNTEAFF

d_call: TRBD2
v_call: TRBV20-1
clone_size: -
j_call: TRBJ2-1
cdr3_nt: TGCAGTGCTAGACCGGGGGGAGTCATCTACAATGAGCAGTTCTTC
cdr3_aa: CSARPGGVIYNEQFF

d_call: -
v_call: TRBV2
clone_size: -
j_call: TRBJ2-7
cdr3_nt: TGTGCCAGCAGTGTCTACGGGGGTGACTACTACGAGCAGTACTTC
cdr3_aa: CASSVYGGDYYEQYF

d_call: -
v_call: TRBV20-1
clone_size: few
j_call: TRBJ1-2
cdr3_nt: TGCAGTGCTGGAGGGGTTACCTATGGCTACACCTTC
cdr3_aa: CSAGGVTYGYTF

d_call: TRBD1
v_call: TRBV27
clone_size: -
j_call: TRBJ2-7
cdr3_nt: TGTGCCAGCAGACTCGAATGGCCGGGACAGGACTACGAGCAGTACTTC
cdr3_aa: CASRLEWPGQDYEQYF

d_call: -
v_call: TRBV29-1
clone_size: many
j_call: TRBJ2-7
cdr3_nt: TGCAGCGTCGGGGGGACAGAAGCCTACGAGCAGTACTTC
cdr3_aa: CSVGGTEAYEQYF

d_call: TRBD1
v_call: TRBV5-1
clone_size: -
j_call: TRBJ2-7
cdr3_nt: TGCGCCAGCATCAGGACAGGGGGCAGGATAGACGAGCAGTACTTC
cdr3_aa: CASIRTGGRIDEQYF

d_call: TRBD2
v_call: TRBV5-4
clone_size: -
j_call: TRBJ2-3
cdr3_nt: TGTGCCAGCAGGACCCGGACTAGCGCTACAGATACGCAGTATTTT
cdr3_aa: CASRTRTSATDTQYF

d_call: TRBD2
v_call: TRBV25-1
clone_size: few
j_call: TRBJ2-3
cdr3_nt: TGTGCCAGCAGTGAGCCTCGGCGGGGGACTAGCACAGATACGCAGTATTTT
cdr3_aa: CASSEPRRGTSTDTQYF

d_call: TRBD1
v_call: TRBV9
clone_size: -
j_call: TRBJ1-1
cdr3_nt: TGTGCCAGCAGCAGACAGGGCTGGAACACTGAAGCTTTCTTT
cdr3_aa: CASSRQGWNTEAFF

d_call: -
v_call: TRBV5-5
clone_size: -
j_call: TRBJ2-5
cdr3_nt: TGTGCCAGCAGCTTCGCGGGGACACAAGAGACCCAGTACTTC
cdr3_aa: CASSFAGTQETQYF

d_call: -
v_call: TRBV21-1
clone_size: -
j_call: TRBJ1-6
cdr3_nt: TGTGCCAGCAGCAAAGACGGGGTAGACAGATATAATTCACCCCTCCACTTT
cdr3_aa: CASSKDGVDRYNSPLHF

d_call: -
v_call: TRBV20-1
clone_size: -
j_call: TRBJ2-5
cdr3_nt: TGCAGTGCTCTCCTGGGCCTTTCGTACCAAGAGACCCAGTACTTC
cdr3_aa: CSALLGLSYQETQYF

d_call: -
v_call: TRBV4-3
clone_size: few
j_call: TRBJ2-2
cdr3_nt: TGCGCCAGCAGCCAAGCCGCAGGGTATTCCGGGGAGCTGTTTTTT
cdr3_aa: CASSQAAGYSGELFF

d_call: TRBD1
v_call: TRBV5-4
clone_size: -
j_call: TRBJ2-1
cdr3_nt: TGTGCCAGCAGCACATGGGCAGGGGGTCGGATGGATGAGCAGTTCTTC
cdr3_aa: CASSTWAGGRMDEQFF

d_call: TRBD2
v_call: TRBV20-1
clone_size: few
j_call: TRBJ2-7
cdr3_nt: TGCAGTGCTAGAGATATGGGACTAGCGGACTACGAGCAGTACTTC
cdr3_aa: CSARDMGLADYEQYF

d_call: -
v_call: TRBV4-2
clone_size: few
j_call: TRBJ2-7
cdr3_nt: TGTGCCAGCAGCCGGGTAACGGGTGAGCAGTACTTC
cdr3_aa: CASSRVTGEQYF

d_call: -
v_call: TRBV12-3/TRBV12-4
clone_size: -
j_call: TRBJ1-1
cdr3_nt: TGTGCCAGCAGTTTAAATCAACCAACCATGAACACTGAAGCTTTCTTT
cdr3_aa: CASSLNQPTMNTEAFF

d_call: -
v_call: TRBV7-2
clone_size: -
j_call: TRBJ2-1
cdr3_nt: TGTGCCAGCAGCCCATTGCCCGGGACTCTACACCAGCAGTTCTTC
cdr3_aa: CASSPLPGTLHQQFF

d_call: -
v_call: TRBV12-3/TRBV12-4
clone_size: few
j_call: TRBJ2-1
cdr3_nt: TGTGCCAGCAGATCTAGCGAATACAATGAGCAGTTCTTC
cdr3_aa: CASRSSEYNEQFF

d_call: TRBD1
v_call: TRBV6-2/TRBV6-3
clone_size: -
j_call: TRBJ2-6
cdr3_nt: TGTGCCAGCAGTTACTGGGACAGGGGATCTGGGGCCAACGTCCTGACTTTC
cdr3_aa: CASSYWDRGSGANVLTF

d_call: -
v_call: TRBV4-2
clone_size: -
j_call: TRBJ2-7
cdr3_nt: TGTGCCAGCAGCCAAGTTAGGCCAGGGCAAGGCGAGCAGTACTTC
cdr3_aa: CASSQVRPGQGEQYF

d_call: -
v_call: TRBV6-6
clone_size: -
j_call: TRBJ1-3
cdr3_nt: TGTGCCAGCAGTTACGGCGGGGGGGGAAACACCATATATTTT
cdr3_aa: CASSYGGGGNTIYF

d_call: TRBD1
v_call: TRBV20-1
clone_size: -
j_call: TRBJ2-5
cdr3_nt: TGCAGTGCTAACGGACAGGGGCAAGAGACCCAGTACTTC
cdr3_aa: CSANGQGQETQYF

d_call: -
v_call: TRBV6-4
clone_size: -
j_call: TRBJ1-6
cdr3_nt: TGTGCCAGCAGTGACTCGGTAACTAATTCACCCCTCCACTTT
cdr3_aa: CASSDSVTNSPLHF

d_call: TRBD1
v_call: TRBV7-9
clone_size: few
j_call: TRBJ2-5
cdr3_nt: TGTGCCAGCAGCCCTCGTAGGGGACAGGGCCAAGAGACCCAGTACTTC
cdr3_aa: CASSPRRGQGQETQYF

d_call: TRBD1
v_call: TRBV20-1
clone_size: -
j_call: TRBJ2-5
cdr3_nt: TGCAGTGCTAGAGGGGGACAGTATCAAGAGACCCAGTACTTC
cdr3_aa: CSARGGQYQETQYF

d_call: TRBD2
v_call: TRBV7-9
clone_size: -
j_call: TRBJ2-5
cdr3_nt: TGTGCCAGCAGCTTAGGGATTGGCGGGAGAGAGACCCAGTACTTC
cdr3_aa: CASSLGIGGRETQYF

d_call: -
v_call: TRBV6-7
clone_size: once
j_call: TRBJ2-3
cdr3_nt: TGTGCCAGCAGTGTCCCGGGACCCGAGCGGCGGACAGATACGCAGTATTTT
cdr3_aa: CASSVPGPERRTDTQYF

d_call: TRBD1
v_call: TRBV5-6
clone_size: -
j_call: TRBJ2-1
cdr3_nt: TGTGCCAGCAGCCGTATCGGGACAGGGATTAATGAGCAGTTCTTC
cdr3_aa: CASSRIGTGINEQFF

d_call: -
v_call: TRBV10-3
clone_size: -
j_call: TRBJ2-7
cdr3_nt: TGTGCCATCAAAGATCGCGCAGAATCCTACGAGCAGTACTTC
cdr3_aa: CAIKDRAESYEQYF

d_call: TRBD2
v_call: TRBV6-1
clone_size: -
j_call: TRBJ2-7
cdr3_nt: TGCGCCAGCAGTAAGCTAGCGGGGGAACTCTCCTACGAGCAGTACTTC
cdr3_aa: CASSKLAGELSYEQYF

d_call: TRBD2
v_call: TRBV10-3
clone_size: -
j_call: TRBJ2-3
cdr3_nt: TGTGCCATCCTAGCGGGGGACACAGATACGCAGTATTTT
cdr3_aa: CAILAGDTDTQYF

d_call: -
v_call: TRBV6-5
clone_size: few
j_call: TRBJ1-5
cdr3_nt: TGTGCCAGCAGTTTATCCTGGACAGCAGATAGCAATCAGCCCCAGCATTTT
cdr3_aa: CASSLSWTADSNQPQHF

d_call: TRBD1
v_call: TRBV9
clone_size: -
j_call: TRBJ1-2
cdr3_nt: TGTGCCAGCTCCAGGGGGACAGGGAGCGGCTACACCTTC
cdr3_aa: CASSRGTGSGYTF

d_call: -
v_call: TRBV6-2/TRBV6-3
clone_size: -
j_call: TRBJ2-7
cdr3_nt: TGTGCCAGCACCCCGGGAGGCAGGGGAAGCGAGCAGTACTTC
cdr3_aa: CASTPGGRGSEQYF

d_call: -
v_call: TRBV21-1
clone_size: -
j_call: TRBJ1-1
cdr3_nt: TGTGCCAGCAGCAAAACGGTGAACACTGAAGCTTTCTTT
cdr3_aa: CASSKTVNTEAFF

d_call: -
v_call: TRBV15
clone_size: -
j_call: TRBJ2-2
cdr3_nt: TGTGCCACCAGCAGAGATTGGCTACTGGGCGACACCGGGGAGCTGTTTTTT
cdr3_aa: CATSRDWLLGDTGELFF

d_call: TRBD2
v_call: TRBV3-1
clone_size: few
j_call: TRBJ2-5
cdr3_nt: TGTGCCAGCAGCCGCGGGAGGATGGTTGAGACCCAGTACTTC
cdr3_aa: CASSRGRMVETQYF

d_call: -
v_call: TRBV5-1
clone_size: -
j_call: TRBJ1-2
cdr3_nt: TGCGCCAGCAGCACATCGGGACTCCATGGCTACACCTTC
cdr3_aa: CASSTSGLHGYTF

d_call: TRBD1
v_call: TRBV10-2
clone_size: -
j_call: TRBJ2-3
cdr3_nt: TGCGCCAGCAGTTCTCTCACCCGGGACAGGGGCTACACAGATACGCAGTATTTT
cdr3_aa: CASSSLTRDRGYTDTQYF

d_call: TRBD2
v_call: TRBV4-1
clone_size: few
j_call: TRBJ2-7
cdr3_nt: TGCGCCAGCAGCCAAGATACGACTAGCGGATACGAGCAGTACTTC
cdr3_aa: CASSQDTTSGYEQYF

d_call: -
v_call: TRBV15
clone_size: -
j_call: TRBJ2-3
cdr3_nt: TGTGCCACCAGCAGAGGTGGGACCTACACAGATACGCAGTATTTT
cdr3_aa: CATSRGGTYTDTQYF

d_call: -
v_call: TRBV19
clone_size: -
j_call: TRBJ2-2
cdr3_nt: TGTGCCACCTCTTCCGGGACGCCGACCGGGGAGCTGTTTTTT
cdr3_aa: CATSSGTPTGELFF

d_call: -
v_call: TRBV4-2
clone_size: -
j_call: TRBJ2-4
cdr3_nt: TGTGCCAGCAGCCAAGAGGGATTAGCGGACATTCAGTACTTC
cdr3_aa: CASSQEGLADIQYF

d_call: -
v_call: TRBV4-2
clone_size: -
j_call: TRBJ2-3
cdr3_nt: TGTGCCAGCAGCCGAGAGAGCCGCTCGGATACGCAGTATTTT
cdr3_aa: CASSRESRSDTQYF

d_call: -
v_call: TRBV7-8
clone_size: -
j_call: TRBJ2-2
cdr3_nt: TGTGCCAGCAGCTTAGTATCCTGGATTAACACCGGGGAGCTGTTTTTT
cdr3_aa: CASSLVSWINTGELFF

d_call: -
v_call: TRBV29-1
clone_size: many
j_call: TRBJ2-5
cdr3_nt: TGCAGCGACTGGACCGGGTACTTC
cdr3_aa: CSDWTGYF

d_call: -
v_call: TRBV4-2
clone_size: few
j_call: TRBJ2-7
cdr3_nt: TGTGCCAGCAGCAACACGGGGGACCTTCCCGAGCAGTACTTC
cdr3_aa: CASSNTGDLPEQYF

d_call: TRBD2
v_call: TRBV28
clone_size: -
j_call: TRBJ2-2
cdr3_nt: TGTGCCAGCACCGAGCTAGCGGGGCTGAACACCGGGGAGCTGTTTTTT
cdr3_aa: CASTELAGLNTGELFF

d_call: -
v_call: TRBV14
clone_size: -
j_call: TRBJ1-1
cdr3_nt: TGTGCCAGCAGCCAAGGGGAAGTTGGGGTTCCTGAAGCTTTCTTT
cdr3_aa: CASSQGEVGVPEAFF